This T cell receptor beta chain came from a study of technical replicates of blood from a handful of donors. V dropped 0 bases and J dropped 10 bases, with 7 bases sitting between them. The CDR3 runs 12 residues. Germline CDR1 is LGHNA and CDR2 is YNFKEQ. Here immunoSEQ multiplex PCR was the method, and the copy in TCRdb shows in-frame clones only, minus some. The profile shows some 64,000 clones, over 90% of them singletons. Material for sequencing was PBMCs. The source of this sequence is a human donor in good health. Some clones in this sample may be carry-over from other donors' samples. V usage is TRBV4-2 and J usage is TRBJ2-1; no reliable D call. CDR3 DNA: TGTGCCAGCAGCCAAGACCCCCAGGAGCAGTTCTTC. Amino acid sequence: CASSQDPQEQFF.